What follows are 22 T cell receptor beta chains derived from one specimen sequenced in a study of blood T cell repertoires in COVID-19. The protocol was immunoSEQ multiplex PCR, while the TCRdb copy is restricted to in-frame clones and leaves out a portion. The table lists about 380,000 clones, around 85% of them singletons. Material for sequencing was peripheral blood. These receptors were obtained from a woman younger than 35 with acute or convalescent COVID-19.

This clone appeared a single time. The rearrangement links TRBV5-4 to TRBJ1-3; unclear D gene. The germline V gene has CDR1 SGHNT and CDR2 YYREEE (reference sequence). This CDR3 is 13 amino acids long. Between the trimmed V and J ends, which lost 0 bases and 8 bases, there was a span of 9 bases. CDR3 loop: CASSLGVADTIYF. CDR3 DNA sequence: TGTGCCAGCAGCTTGGGAGTGGCGGACACCATATATTTT.

This clone showed up just once. This chain's CDR3 is CASSPQGAWGYTF. CDR3 sequence (DNA): TGTGCCAGCAGCCCCCAGGGGGCGTGGGGCTACACCTTC. V usage is TRBV5-8 and J usage is TRBJ1-2; TRBD1 agrees at 8 bases. This CDR3 is built from 13 residues. Per germline, CDR1 SGHTS and CDR2 YDEGEE. J was trimmed by 8 bases and V by 4 bases; bases with no gene match: 7.

The rearrangement links TRBV11-2 to TRBJ2-5; 7 bases align to TRBD1. This CDR3 has 14 residues. Germline values: CDR1 SGHAT, CDR2 FQNNGV. The ends lost 3 bases at V and 0 bases at J; junction bases unmatched: 1. The CDR3 is CASSLGQYQETQYF. Here the CDR3 DNA reads TGTGCCAGCAGCTTGGGACAGTACCAAGAGACCCAGTACTTC.

CDR3 protein: CASSDPPLAGIGRGNEQFF. CDR3 coding DNA: TGCGCCAGCAGTGATCCACCCTTAGCGGGAATTGGACGGGGCAATGAGCAGTTCTTC. The chain employs TRBV10-1 and TRBJ2-1; 8 bases agree with TRBD2. Germline CDR1 is WNHNN and CDR2 is SYGVQD (reference sequence). This CDR3 spans 19 amino acids. J gave up 6 bases and V 3 bases, and 19 bases lay outside the gene matches.

This chain connects TRBV7-9 to TRBJ1-2, with 7 bases identical to TRBD1. J was trimmed by 5 bases and V by 8 bases; bases with no gene match: 11. Germline CDR1 is SEHNR and CDR2 is FQNEAQ (reference sequence). The CDR3 spans 14 residues. CDR3 bases: TGTGCCAGCGATTGGGCAGGGGGTCCTTATGGCTACACCTTC. This encodes CASDWAGGPYGYTF.

This clone was counted a single time. Other DNA sequences in this sample translate to the same CDR3. The gene calls are TRBV6-5 and TRBJ2-5; TRBD1 is a possible D gene (6 bases). V was shortened by 2 bases and J by 5 bases, with 6 bases between the two germline ends. Germline V gene lookup returns CDR1 MNHEY and CDR2 SVGAGI. The CDR3 loop spans 12 amino acids. The CDR3, as DNA: TGTGCCAGCAGTTACAGGGGGGAGACCCAGTACTTC. This gives the protein CASSYRGETQYF.

The rearrangement links TRBV10-3 to TRBJ2-5, with 7 bases fitting TRBD2. The germline gives CDR1 ENHRY, CDR2 SYGVKD. CDR3 length equals 13 residues. With V trimmed by 4 bases and J by 5 bases, 4 bases remained unmatched. The CDR3 DNA sequence: TGTGCCATCAGTGCGGCCGGGGGGGAGACCCAGTACTTC. Translated, it gives CAISAAGGETQYF.

This clone has only one observation. The chain carries TRBV9 and TRBJ1-3; D not certain. CDR3 length: 14 amino acids. Germline loops: CDR1 SGDLS, CDR2 YYNGEE. V dropped 1 base and J dropped 3 bases, with 8 bases sitting between them. The CDR3: CASSVSGYGNTIYF. In DNA, the CDR3 is TGTGCCAGCAGCGTATCCGGGTATGGAAACACCATATATTTT.

This clone was seen a handful of times. The chain recombines TRBV20-1 with TRBJ2-1; a weak D match, TRBD2 (7 bases). From germline, CDR1 is DFQATT and CDR2 SNEGSKA (reference sequence). Between the trimmed V and J ends, which lost 3 bases and 5 bases, there was a span of 14 bases. The CDR3 loop spans 14 amino acids. The CDR3 sequence: CSASSGGFDNEQFF. In nucleotides, the CDR3 is TGCAGTGCTAGTTCGGGGGGCTTCGACAATGAGCAGTTCTTC.

The genes are TRBV2 and TRBJ1-1; 8 bases are a match to TRBD1. The germline gives CDR1 SNHLY, CDR2 FYNNEI. The ends lost 10 bases at V and 3 bases at J; junction bases unmatched: 4. The CDR3 is made up of 12 amino acids. The CDR3 DNA follows: TGTGCCACCCTGACAGGGGACACTGAAGCTTTCTTT. Its protein is CATLTGDTEAFF.

This chain uses TRBV28 with TRBJ1-2; 7 bases line up with TRBD1. V lost 2 bases, J lost 3 bases, and 3 bases stayed unmatched. The CDR3 consists of 14 residues. The germline V gene has CDR1 MDHEN and CDR2 SYDVKM. CDR3 residues: CASSLVGTDYGYTF. The CDR3, as DNA: TGTGCCAGCAGTTTAGTCGGGACAGACTATGGCTACACCTTC.

Here the CDR3 DNA reads TGTGCCAGCAGCTCCCTCCCACAGGGACGGAAAGATACGCAGTATTTT. It encodes CASSSLPQGRKDTQYF. J is TRBJ2-3 and V is TRBV5-4; perhaps TRBD1 as D (6 bases). The CDR3 consists of 16 residues. Trimming took off 3 bases at V and 5 bases at J, with 19 bases between the two ends. Germline CDR1 reads SGHNT; CDR2 reads YYREEE (reference sequence).

This clone was found a few times. The V and J genes are TRBV7-9 and TRBJ1-1; D may be TRBD1 (6 bases). The V gene lost 1 base and the J gene lost 6 bases, with 15 bases spanning the gap. The germline V gene has CDR1 SEHNR and CDR2 FQNEAQ (reference sequence). The CDR3 is 15 amino acids. This CDR3 reads CASSLGDLGAAEAFF. The CDR3, as DNA: TGTGCCAGCAGCTTAGGCGACTTGGGGGCCGCTGAAGCTTTCTTT. The complete variable domain, with remaining parts taken from reference TRBV7-9 and TRBJ1-1, reads DTGVSQNPRHKITKRGQNVTFRCDPISEHNRLYWYRQTLGQGPEFLTYFQNEAQLEKSRLLSDRFSAERPKGSFSTLEIQRTEQGDSAMYLCASSLGDLGAAEAFFGQGTRLTVV.

This CDR3 reads CASSPPGTVFYEQYF. CDR3 nucleotides: TGTGCCAGCAGCCCCCCCGGGACAGTATTCTACGAGCAGTACTTC. The rearrangement joins TRBV14 to TRBJ2-7; 7 bases align to TRBD1. This CDR3 has 15 amino acids. J lost 3 bases, V lost 4 bases, and 9 bases had no gene match. CDR1 SGHDN and CDR2 FVKESK come from the germline V gene. The full variable domain, rest sourced from reference TRBV14 and TRBJ2-7, is EAGVTQFPSHSVIEKGQTVTLRCDPISGHDNLYWYRRVMGKEIKFLLHFVKESKQDESGMPNNRFLAERTGGTYSTLKVQPAELEDSGVYFCASSPPGTVFYEQYFGPGTRLTVT.

The rearrangement joins TRBV2 to TRBJ2-2; 7 bases fit TRBD1. V gave up 8 bases and J gave up 2 bases; unmatched junction bases: 5. Per the germline V gene, CDR1 is SNHLY and CDR2 is FYNNEI. The CDR3 consists of 14 residues. CDR3 loop: CASSDRVNTGELFF. The CDR3 region has the DNA TGTGCCAGCTCTGACAGGGTAAACACCGGGGAGCTGTTTTTT.

This clone was counted a single time. The chain is built from TRBV11-2 and TRBJ2-1, with a tentative D call TRBD1 (6 bases). This CDR3 spans 16 amino acids. CDR1 is SGHAT, CDR2 FQNNGV, per germline. V lost 0 bases and J lost 8, with 17 bases in between. CDR3 sequence (DNA): TGTGCCAGCAGCTTAGATGGGGGCGCCCTAGGGGATGAGCAGTTCTTC. Translated: CASSLDGGALGDEQFF. The whole variable domain, remainder taken from reference TRBV11-2 and TRBJ2-1, is EAGVAQSPRYKIIEKRQSVAFWCNPISGHATLYWYQQILGQGPKLLIQFQNNGVVDDSQLPKDRFSAERLKGVDSTLKIQPAKLEDSAVYLCASSLDGGALGDEQFFGPGTRLTVL.

The V call is TRBV28, the J call TRBJ2-2, with D tentatively TRBD2 (6 bases). The CDR3 runs to 16 residues. Trimming stripped 2 bases from V and 2 bases from J, with 12 bases between. Germline CDR1 MDHEN, CDR2 SYDVKM. The DNA of the CDR3 is TGTGCCAGCAGTTTAAGGGCGGAGGGTAACACCGGGGAGCTGTTTTTT. It specifies CASSLRAEGNTGELFF.

The chain joins TRBV10-3 to TRBJ2-5; D not certain. CDR3 length equals 13 residues. The germline V gene has CDR1 ENHRY and CDR2 SYGVKD. Trimming took 8 bases from V and 5 from J, leaving 15 bases between them. The CDR3 protein is CAIGPRGWETQYF. DNA of the CDR3: TGTGCCATCGGTCCTAGAGGTTGGGAGACCCAGTACTTC.

The V gene is TRBV2, the J gene TRBJ1-2; 12 nucleotides align to TRBD1. The junction had 9 bases not matched to a gene; V was cut back by 6 bases and J by 1 base. The CDR3 is 17 residues long. Germline CDR1 SNHLY, CDR2 FYNNEI. The CDR3 region has the DNA TGTGCCAGCAGGACGGGACAGGGGGCTGCGAGTAACTATGGCTACACCTTC. Translation gives CASRTGQGAASNYGYTF.

This clone was found once. V and J are TRBV7-2 and TRBJ1-6; 7 bases match TRBD1. This CDR3 has 16 residues. J was trimmed by 4 bases and V by 2 bases; bases with no gene match: 5. Germline loops: CDR1 SGHTA, CDR2 FQGNSA. CDR3 in DNA: TGTGCCAGCAGCTTAAGCCAGGGGGAATATAATTCACCCCTCCACTTT. Protein product: CASSLSQGEYNSPLHF.

V gene TRBV24-1 combines with J gene TRBJ2-5, with 7 positions matching TRBD2. Germline V gene sequence: CDR1 KGHDR, CDR2 SFDVKD. The CDR3 runs to 18 residues. J was trimmed by 0 bases and V by 5 bases; bases with no gene match: 14. CDR3 residues: CATSARGASGTYQETQYF. The CDR3 region has the DNA TGTGCCACCAGTGCCAGAGGGGCTAGCGGAACGTACCAAGAGACCCAGTACTTC.

This chain connects TRBV11-2 to TRBJ2-7, with 8 positions matching TRBD1. Trimming cost V 2 bases and J 2 bases; bases outside gene matches: 14. The length of the CDR3 is 18 residues. The germline CDR1 and CDR2 sequences are SGHAT and FQNNGV. The chain's CDR3 is CASSLRVSWGQATYEQYF. The CDR3 DNA is TGTGCCAGCAGCTTAAGGGTCTCATGGGGACAGGCGACCTACGAGCAGTACTTC.